Detailed here is one T cell receptor beta chain. TCRdb recomputed calls from the 5' RACE reads with MiXCR, one row per CDR3 protein. The sample holds some 600,000 distinct CDR3 sequences, 9% to 15% seen once. This record belongs to a study of T cells after yellow fever vaccination. Germline loops: CDR1 LGHNA, CDR2 YNFKEQ. The CDR3 length is 18 residues. The trim removed 1 base at V and 6 bases at J, leaving 7 bases unmatched. The V call is TRBV4-2, the J call TRBJ2-2; 14 bases align to TRBD2. The source is a man aged 25 to 45 who received the YFV17D yellow fever vaccine. Material: PBMCs, obtained on the day of the yellow fever booster vaccination. CDR3 sequence: CASSQAGLAGARAGELFF. The CDR3 coding sequence is TGTGCCAGCAGCCAAGCGGGACTAGCGGGAGCTAGGGCCGGGGAGCTGTTTTTT.